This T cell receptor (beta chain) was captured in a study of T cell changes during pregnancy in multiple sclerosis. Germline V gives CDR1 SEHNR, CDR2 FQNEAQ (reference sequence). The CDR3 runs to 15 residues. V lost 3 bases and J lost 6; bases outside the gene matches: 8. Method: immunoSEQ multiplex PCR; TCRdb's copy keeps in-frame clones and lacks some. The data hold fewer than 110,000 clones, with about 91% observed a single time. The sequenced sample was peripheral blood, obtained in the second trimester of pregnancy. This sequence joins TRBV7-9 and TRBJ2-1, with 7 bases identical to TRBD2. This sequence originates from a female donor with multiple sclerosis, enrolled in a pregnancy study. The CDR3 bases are TGTGCCAGCAGCTTCGGGGGGAGGGCCCTCAATGAGCAGTTCTTC. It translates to CASSFGGRALNEQFF. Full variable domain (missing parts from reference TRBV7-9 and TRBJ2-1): DTGVSQNPRHKITKRGQNVTFRCDPISEHNRLYWYRQTLGQGPEFLTYFQNEAQLEKSRLLSDRFSAERPKGSFSTLEIQRTEQGDSAMYLCASSFGGRALNEQFFGPGTRLTVL.